A selection of T cell receptor beta chains follows, all from one sample in a study of cytomegalovirus exposure and HLA in healthy donors. Assay used: immunoSEQ multiplex PCR; TCRdb lists only in-frame clones, some missing. The top ten hold around 1.8% of the sample, which has 100,000 to 150,000 clones, 60% to 85% seen once. The sample taken for sequencing was PBMCs. These receptors were collected from a man aged 50-60 years in good health and CMV-seronegative. CDR3s include the opening cysteine and the closing phenylalanine or tryptophan. The order of the fields is clone size, J gene, V gene, D gene, CDR3 DNA, CDR3 protein. A D gene is named only where the DNA matches it firmly. Only some rows state a clone size, as once, few, many or a class for expanded clones.

clone size: -; J gene: TRBJ1-4; V gene: TRBV7-9; D gene: TRBD1; CDR3 DNA: TGTGCCAGCAGCGACAGGGCTAGGACTAATGAAAAACTGTTTTTT; CDR3 protein: CASSDRARTNEKLFF
clone size: -; J gene: TRBJ1-1; V gene: TRBV7-2; D gene: -; CDR3 DNA: TGTGCCAGCAGCTTAGTCTGGGGGGGGACTGAAGCTTTCTTT; CDR3 protein: CASSLVWGGTEAFF
clone size: -; J gene: TRBJ1-2; V gene: TRBV6-1; D gene: TRBD1; CDR3 DNA: TGTGCCAGCAGTGGAAAGACAGGGAGTATGTGGGGCTACACCTTC; CDR3 protein: CASSGKTGSMWGYTF
clone size: -; J gene: TRBJ2-5; V gene: TRBV5-6; D gene: -; CDR3 DNA: TGTGCCAGCAGCTTGGTTTCGGGGGAGACCCAGTACTTC; CDR3 protein: CASSLVSGETQYF
clone size: -; J gene: TRBJ2-5; V gene: TRBV21-1; D gene: -; CDR3 DNA: TGTGCCAGCAGCAAGCCGGGATTTACGGGAGAGACCCAGTACTTC; CDR3 protein: CASSKPGFTGETQYF
clone size: once; J gene: TRBJ1-2; V gene: TRBV5-8; D gene: -; CDR3 DNA: TGTGCCAGCAGCCCCTCCTGGACAGTTTTAGCTAACTATGGCTGCACCTTC; CDR3 protein: CASSPSWTVLANYGCTF
clone size: -; J gene: TRBJ2-1; V gene: TRBV5-4; D gene: TRBD2; CDR3 DNA: TGTGCCAGCAGCTTGGGGGCCCAGCGGGGGGGCTACAATGAGCAGTTCTTC; CDR3 protein: CASSLGAQRGGYNEQFF
clone size: -; J gene: TRBJ2-2; V gene: TRBV10-3; D gene: -; CDR3 DNA: TGTGCCATCAGGGACAGCACCGGGGAGCTGTTTTTT; CDR3 protein: CAIRDSTGELFF
clone size: -; J gene: TRBJ2-1; V gene: TRBV5-1; D gene: TRBD2; CDR3 DNA: TGCGCCAGCAGCTTGGAATCTAGCGGGGGGGCAAATAAGTTCTTC; CDR3 protein: CASSLESSGGANKFF
clone size: few; J gene: TRBJ1-1; V gene: TRBV5-5; D gene: -; CDR3 DNA: TGTGCCAGCAGCTTTGGGTCTGGGGCAGAAGCTTTCTTT; CDR3 protein: CASSFGSGAEAFF
clone size: -; J gene: TRBJ2-1; V gene: TRBV18; D gene: -; CDR3 DNA: TGTGCCAGCTCGAGACAGACCCTCAGGTACAATGAGCAGTTCTTC; CDR3 protein: CASSRQTLRYNEQFF
clone size: -; J gene: TRBJ2-1; V gene: TRBV5-1; D gene: -; CDR3 DNA: TGCGCCAGCAGCTTGGAGGGAGGCAATGAGCAGTTCTTC; CDR3 protein: CASSLEGGNEQFF
clone size: few; J gene: TRBJ1-2; V gene: TRBV5-4; D gene: -; CDR3 DNA: TGTGCCAGCAGCTTGGTCCAGGGTAGCCCCAATGGCTACACCTTC; CDR3 protein: CASSLVQGSPNGYTF
clone size: -; J gene: TRBJ2-2; V gene: TRBV6-5; D gene: -; CDR3 DNA: TGTGCCAGCAGTGCCTCCGGAGGGGACACCGGGGAGCTGTTTTTT; CDR3 protein: CASSASGGDTGELFF
clone size: -; J gene: TRBJ2-7; V gene: TRBV19; D gene: TRBD2; CDR3 DNA: TGTGCCAGTAGTATCCTAGCGGGGGCCTACGAGCAGTACTTC; CDR3 protein: CASSILAGAYEQYF
clone size: -; J gene: TRBJ1-1; V gene: TRBV5-1; D gene: -; CDR3 DNA: TGCGCCAGCAGCTCACAGGGATTGAACACTGAAGCTTTCTTT; CDR3 protein: CASSSQGLNTEAFF
clone size: -; J gene: TRBJ2-7; V gene: TRBV10-3; D gene: TRBD2; CDR3 DNA: TGTGCCGGGGGTAGCGGGGGCCCGAGCTCCTACGAGCAGTACTTC; CDR3 protein: CAGGSGGPSSYEQYF
clone size: few; J gene: TRBJ2-7; V gene: TRBV7-9; D gene: -; CDR3 DNA: TGTGCCAGCAGCTTTTCAGGCTACGAGCAGTACTTC; CDR3 protein: CASSFSGYEQYF
clone size: -; J gene: TRBJ2-1; V gene: TRBV6-1; D gene: -; CDR3 DNA: TGTGCCAGCAGTGAATATTGGGCAGAGAACAATGAGCAGTTCTTC; CDR3 protein: CASSEYWAENNEQFF
clone size: few; J gene: TRBJ1-6; V gene: TRBV6-5; D gene: -; CDR3 DNA: TGTGCCAGCAGTTATAGTCAGGGGATCAATTCACCCCTCCACTTT; CDR3 protein: CASSYSQGINSPLHF
clone size: -; J gene: TRBJ2-3; V gene: TRBV5-1; D gene: TRBD2; CDR3 DNA: TGCGCCAGCAGCTTGGTTGCGGGGGGCACAGATACGCAGTATTTT; CDR3 protein: CASSLVAGGTDTQYF
clone size: -; J gene: TRBJ1-5; V gene: TRBV5-6; D gene: -; CDR3 DNA: TGTGCCAGCAGCCCAGGGGCGGAACAGCCCCAGCATTTT; CDR3 protein: CASSPGAEQPQHF